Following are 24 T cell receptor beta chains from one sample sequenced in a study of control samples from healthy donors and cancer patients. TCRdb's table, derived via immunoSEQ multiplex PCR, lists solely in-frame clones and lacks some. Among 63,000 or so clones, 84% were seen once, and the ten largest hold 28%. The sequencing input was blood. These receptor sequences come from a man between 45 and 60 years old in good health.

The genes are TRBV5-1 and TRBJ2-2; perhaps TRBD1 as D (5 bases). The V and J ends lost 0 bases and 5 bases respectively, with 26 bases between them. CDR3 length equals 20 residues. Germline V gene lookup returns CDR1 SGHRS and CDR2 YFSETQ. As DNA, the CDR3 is TGCGCCAGCAGCTTGGGGGAACCATACCCAGACAGACATCGGACCGGGGAGCTGTTTTTT. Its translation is CASSLGEPYPDRHRTGELFF.

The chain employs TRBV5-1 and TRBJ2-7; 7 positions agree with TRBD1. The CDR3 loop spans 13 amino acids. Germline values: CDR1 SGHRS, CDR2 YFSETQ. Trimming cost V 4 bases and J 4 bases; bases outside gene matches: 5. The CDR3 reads CASSRVQGYEQYF. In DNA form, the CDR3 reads TGCGCCAGCAGCAGGGTACAGGGGTACGAGCAGTACTTC.

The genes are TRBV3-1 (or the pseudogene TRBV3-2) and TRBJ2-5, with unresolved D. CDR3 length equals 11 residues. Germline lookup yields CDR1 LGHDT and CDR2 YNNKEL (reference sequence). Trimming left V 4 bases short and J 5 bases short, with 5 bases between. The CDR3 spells CASSPGETQYF. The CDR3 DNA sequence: TGTGCCAGCAGCCCCGGGGAGACCCAGTACTTC.

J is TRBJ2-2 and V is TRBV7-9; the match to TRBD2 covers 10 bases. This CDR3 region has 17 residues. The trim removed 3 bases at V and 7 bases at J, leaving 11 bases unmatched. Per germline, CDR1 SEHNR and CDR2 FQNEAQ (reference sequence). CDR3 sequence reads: CASSFLSGGVSGGELFF. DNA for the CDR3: TGTGCCAGCAGCTTCCTGAGCGGGGGGGTCTCCGGCGGGGAGCTGTTTTTT. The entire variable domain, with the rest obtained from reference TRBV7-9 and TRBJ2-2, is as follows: DTGVSQNPRHKITKRGQNVTFRCDPISEHNRLYWYRQTLGQGPEFLTYFQNEAQLEKSRLLSDRFSAERPKGSFSTLEIQRTEQGDSAMYLCASSFLSGGVSGGELFFGEGSRLTVL.

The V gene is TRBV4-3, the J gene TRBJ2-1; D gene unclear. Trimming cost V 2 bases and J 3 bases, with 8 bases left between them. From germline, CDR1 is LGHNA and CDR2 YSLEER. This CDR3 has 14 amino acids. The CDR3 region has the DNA TGCGCCAGCAGCCAAATCGGCCTCTACAATGAGCAGTTCTTC. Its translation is CASSQIGLYNEQFF.

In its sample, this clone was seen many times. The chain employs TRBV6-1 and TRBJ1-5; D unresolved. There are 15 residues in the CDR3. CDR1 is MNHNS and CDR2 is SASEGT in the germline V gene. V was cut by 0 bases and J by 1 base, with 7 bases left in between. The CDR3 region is CASSEAVGSNQPQHF. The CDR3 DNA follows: TGTGCCAGCAGTGAAGCAGTCGGAAGCAATCAGCCCCAGCATTTT.

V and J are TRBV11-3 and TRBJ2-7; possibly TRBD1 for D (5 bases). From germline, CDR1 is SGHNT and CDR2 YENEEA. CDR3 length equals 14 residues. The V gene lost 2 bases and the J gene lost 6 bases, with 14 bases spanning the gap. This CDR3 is CASSLLSLGLEQYF. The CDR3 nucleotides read TGTGCCAGCAGCTTACTTTCTTTGGGGCTCGAGCAGTACTTC.

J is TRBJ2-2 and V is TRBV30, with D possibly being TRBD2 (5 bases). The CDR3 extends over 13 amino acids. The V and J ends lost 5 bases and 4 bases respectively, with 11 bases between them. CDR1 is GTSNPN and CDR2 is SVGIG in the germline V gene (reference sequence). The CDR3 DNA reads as TGTGCCTGGTTTCGGACTTTCACCGGGGAGCTGTTTTTT. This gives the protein CAWFRTFTGELFF.

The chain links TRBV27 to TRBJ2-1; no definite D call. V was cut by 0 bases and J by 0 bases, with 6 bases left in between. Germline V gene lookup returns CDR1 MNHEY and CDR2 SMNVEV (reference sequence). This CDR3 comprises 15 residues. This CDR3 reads CASSLSPSSYNEQFF. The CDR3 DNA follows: TGTGCCAGCAGTTTATCACCGAGCTCCTACAATGAGCAGTTCTTC.

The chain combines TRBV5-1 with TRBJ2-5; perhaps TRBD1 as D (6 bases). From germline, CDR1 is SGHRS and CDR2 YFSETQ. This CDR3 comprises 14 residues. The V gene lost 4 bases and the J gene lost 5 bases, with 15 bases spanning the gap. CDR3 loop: CASSHTPGDETQYF. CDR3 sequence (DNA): TGCGCCAGCAGCCATACCCCAGGGGATGAGACCCAGTACTTC.

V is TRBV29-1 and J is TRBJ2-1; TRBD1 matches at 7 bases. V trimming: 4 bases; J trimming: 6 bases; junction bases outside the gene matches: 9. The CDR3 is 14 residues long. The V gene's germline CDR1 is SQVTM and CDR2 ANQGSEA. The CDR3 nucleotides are TGCAGCGTTGTTTGGGGACAGCTATCCAATGAGCAGTTCTTC. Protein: CSVVWGQLSNEQFF.

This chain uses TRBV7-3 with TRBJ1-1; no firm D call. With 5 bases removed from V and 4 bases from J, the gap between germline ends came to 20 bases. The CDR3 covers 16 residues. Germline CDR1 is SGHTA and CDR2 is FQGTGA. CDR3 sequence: CASSPAGGELGTEAFF. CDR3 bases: TGTGCCAGCAGCCCCGCGGGTGGGGAGCTAGGCACTGAAGCTTTCTTT.

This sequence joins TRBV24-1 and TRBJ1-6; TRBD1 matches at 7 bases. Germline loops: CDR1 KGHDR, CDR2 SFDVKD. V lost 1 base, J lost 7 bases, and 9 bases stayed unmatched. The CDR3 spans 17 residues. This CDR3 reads CATSDLKGQGGNSPLHF. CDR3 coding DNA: TGTGCCACCAGTGATTTAAAGGGGCAGGGGGGCAATTCACCCCTCCACTTT.

The chain's CDR3 is CSVPGAVYTGELFF. As DNA, the CDR3 is TGCAGCGTTCCTGGGGCAGTTTACACCGGGGAGCTGTTTTTT. The rearrangement joins TRBV29-1 to TRBJ2-2; D is perhaps TRBD1 (5 bases). V was shortened by 5 bases and J by 3 bases, with 13 bases between the two germline ends. Looked up from germline, CDR1 is SQVTM and CDR2 is ANQGSEA. This CDR3 comprises 14 residues.

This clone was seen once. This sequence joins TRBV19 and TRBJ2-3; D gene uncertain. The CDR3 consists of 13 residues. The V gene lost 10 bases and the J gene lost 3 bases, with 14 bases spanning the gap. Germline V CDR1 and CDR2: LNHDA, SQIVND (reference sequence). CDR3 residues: CAMGNPGTDTQYF. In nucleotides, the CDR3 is TGTGCCATGGGTAACCCTGGAACAGATACGCAGTATTTT.

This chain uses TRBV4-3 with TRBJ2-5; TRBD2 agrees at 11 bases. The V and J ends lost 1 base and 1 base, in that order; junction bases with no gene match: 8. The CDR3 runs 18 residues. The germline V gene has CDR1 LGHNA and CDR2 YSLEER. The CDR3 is CASSQGLRLAGLQETQYF. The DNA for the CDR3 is TGCGCCAGCAGCCAAGGGCTTAGACTAGCGGGGCTCCAAGAGACCCAGTACTTC.

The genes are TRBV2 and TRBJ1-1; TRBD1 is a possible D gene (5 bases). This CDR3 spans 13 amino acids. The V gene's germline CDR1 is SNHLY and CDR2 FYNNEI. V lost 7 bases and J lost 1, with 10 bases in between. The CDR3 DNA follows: TGTGCCAGCACCAGGGATGAGAACACTGAAGCTTTCTTT. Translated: CASTRDENTEAFF. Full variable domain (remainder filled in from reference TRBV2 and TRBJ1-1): EPEVTQTPSHQVTQMGQEVILRCVPISNHLYFYWYRQILGQKVEFLVSFYNNEISEKSEIFDDQFSVERPDGSNFTLKIRSTKLEDSAMYFCASTRDENTEAFFGQGTRLTVV.

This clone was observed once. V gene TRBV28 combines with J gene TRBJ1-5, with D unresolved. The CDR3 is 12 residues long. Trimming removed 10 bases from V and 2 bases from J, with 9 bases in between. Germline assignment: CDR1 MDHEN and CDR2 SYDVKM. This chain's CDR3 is CATNVGNQPQHF. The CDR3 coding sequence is TGTGCCACCAATGTAGGCAATCAGCCCCAGCATTTT.

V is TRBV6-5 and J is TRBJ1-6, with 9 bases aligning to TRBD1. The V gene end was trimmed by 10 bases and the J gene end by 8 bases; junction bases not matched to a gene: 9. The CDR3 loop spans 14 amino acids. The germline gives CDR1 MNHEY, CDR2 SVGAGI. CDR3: CAISGTGSYSPLHF. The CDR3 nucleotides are TGTGCCATCTCCGGGACAGGGAGTTATTCACCCCTCCACTTT.

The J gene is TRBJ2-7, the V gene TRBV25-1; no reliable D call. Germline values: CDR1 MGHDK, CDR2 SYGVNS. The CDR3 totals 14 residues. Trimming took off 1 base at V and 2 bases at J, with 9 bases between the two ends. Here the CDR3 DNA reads TGTGCCAGCAGTGAATCTGGAGATGCCTACGAGCAGTACTTC. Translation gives CASSESGDAYEQYF.

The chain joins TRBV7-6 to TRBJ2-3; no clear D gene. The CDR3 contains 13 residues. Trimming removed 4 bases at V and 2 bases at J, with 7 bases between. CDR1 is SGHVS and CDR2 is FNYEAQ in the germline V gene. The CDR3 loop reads CASSSRATDTQYF. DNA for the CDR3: TGTGCCAGCAGCTCCCGAGCCACAGATACGCAGTATTTT.

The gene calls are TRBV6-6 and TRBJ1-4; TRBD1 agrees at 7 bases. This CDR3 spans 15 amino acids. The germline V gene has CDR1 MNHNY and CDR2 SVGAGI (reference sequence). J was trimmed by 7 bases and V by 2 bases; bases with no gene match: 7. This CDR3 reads CASSYGSGGGEKLFF. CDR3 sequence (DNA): TGTGCCAGCAGTTACGGGTCAGGGGGTGGTGAAAAACTGTTTTTT.

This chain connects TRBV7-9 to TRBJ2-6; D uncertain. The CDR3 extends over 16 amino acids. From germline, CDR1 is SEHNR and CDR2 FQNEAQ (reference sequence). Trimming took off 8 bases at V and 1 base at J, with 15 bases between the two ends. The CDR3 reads CASLGFNRSGANVLTF. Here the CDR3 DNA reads TGTGCCAGCCTGGGTTTCAATAGGTCTGGGGCCAACGTCCTGACTTTC.

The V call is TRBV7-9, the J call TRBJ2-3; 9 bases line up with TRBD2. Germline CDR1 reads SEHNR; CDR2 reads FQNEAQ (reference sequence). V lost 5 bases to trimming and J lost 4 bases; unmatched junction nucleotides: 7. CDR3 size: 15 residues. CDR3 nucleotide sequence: TGTGCCAGCAGCCGAAGCGGCGGGGGGGCAGATACGCAGTATTTT. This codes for CASSRSGGGADTQYF.